Given below is one T cell receptor beta chain in context. There is no known antigen for this receptor. Base quality data are lacking; no much larger clone is found one base away. The collaborating institutions used their own protocols to collect whole blood in K2EDTA tubes. For TCRbeta analysis, collaborators shipped samples as frozen whole blood, isolated PBMCs, or DNA extracted from either of those sample types. This entry is derived from a study of blood T cell repertoires in COVID-19 (dated by TCRdb to the early 2020s). Notes on the research overall: The collaborator samples originated in the United States, Italy and Spain and spanned the acute and convalescent phases of COVID-19. The material from the prospective study consisted of cDNA or gDNA derived from T cells, B-cell-depleted T cells, or PBMCs. Subjects who had been exposed to COVID-19, were actively infected with it, or had recovered from it provided the deeply sampled blood TCRbeta repertoires that made up the dataset. Where available, HLA class I and class II types were obtained from metadata supplied by the sample provider rather than from assay-based typing. Nearly every sample came with metadata listing a de-identified subject ID, COVID-19 status, age in years and sex. The repertoires were released in a freely available public database meant as a resource for research on the immune response to SARS-CoV-2. Samples were obtained from the ongoing ImmuneRACE study (first 160 participants) and from about 1,300 subjects provided by 6 global collaborators. What the study reported, not specific to this receptor: The amount of clinical and demographic metadata varied by source and participant and was provided uncurated.

Germline trimming: 0 bases from V, 5 bases from J; junction bases outside gene matches: 2. The germline V gene gives CDR1 as MNHEY and CDR2 as SVGAGI. Measured from the cysteine to the phenylalanine, the CDR3 is 14 residues long. Solely the CDR3 DNA is kept, with 42 bases framed from the first base. TCRbeta CDR3 regions were amplified from genomic DNA using the immunoSEQ Assay, a bias-controlled multiplex PCR. The source study handled its data this way. Nucleated cell counts per sample were estimated from amplification of reference gene primers within the assay. Sequence reads were collapsed and filtered to measure the absolute abundance of every unique TCRbeta CDR3 rearrangement. Productive Simpson clonality was computed per sample as the square root of Simpson's diversity index over productive rearrangements. Sourced from immuneACCESS, this table was stored by TCRdb with only in-frame sequences that have V and J called. A share of the clones is absent; for the studies checked, an unresolved V gene accounts for under half, and the remainder has no known explanation. Clonal size and the V and J genes are those of that table, whereas D and trimming came from the DNA. The table for this sample lists around 140,000 clones; about 87% of them were counted only once. The biggest ten clones account for about 1.7% of the sample.

This sequence originates from a woman aged 50 to 60 with acute or convalescent COVID-19. The sample was peripheral blood. The rearranged chain carries TRBV6-5 and TRBJ2-3; 7 bases in between match TRBD2. The bases read TGTGCCAGCAGTTACTCGGGGGGGGGAGATACGCAGTATTTT. It is translated as CASSYSGGGDTQYF.